Here is one TCR beta chain with its context. These data are taken from a study of CD8 T cells in Susac syndrome. The ends were cut back, 8 bases at V and 7 bases at J, with 14 bases in the middle. The CDR3 is 13 amino acids. When the RNA was reverse transcribed, random hexamers were used with an input of roughly 0.5 to 1 ug. TCRdb passed the immunoSEQ multiplex PCR reads through MiXCR, listing each CDR3 protein once. This sample has some 200,000 distinct CDR3 sequences, with about 95% found just once. The rearrangement joins TRBV12-3 or TRBV12-4 to TRBJ1-4, with D possibly being TRBD1 (5 bases). The source is a human donor in good health. The source material was CD4+ T cells from PBMCs. The CDR3 sequence is CASDGGVSEKLFF. DNA of the CDR3: TGTGCCAGCGACGGGGGTGTAAGTGAAAAACTGTTTTTT.